Listed here is a single T cell receptor beta chain. Its matching antigen is unknown. The data originate from a study of OX40 agonist ivuxolimab in advanced cancers. Across the whole study: Patients with hepatocellular carcinoma, melanoma, renal cell or head and neck cancer made up the dose-escalation patients. Partial responses were seen in three patients, one with hepatocellular carcinoma and two with cutaneous melanoma.

Findings and limits, study-wide: Nonresponders, in some cases, also had low normalized T-cell clonal expansion.

The data were produced by immunoSEQ multiplex PCR, yet TCRdb's version contains in-frame clones alone and is incomplete. The sample carries about 20,000 clones, approximately 87% recorded once. CDR3 length equals 14 residues. Trimming left V 6 bases short and J 1 base short, with 10 bases between. Germline V gene sequence: CDR1 SGHKS, CDR2 YYEKEE (reference sequence). V gene TRBV5-5 combines with J gene TRBJ2-2; D unclear. The sequenced sample was CD4+ or CD8+ T cells sorted from blood, obtained in a trial of the OX40 agonist ivuxolimab. The receptor's source is an adult with an advanced solid tumor such as melanoma, head and neck, liver or kidney cancer. Here the CDR3 DNA reads TGTGCCAGCACCGAGCAGTGGAACACCGGGGAGCTGTTTTTT. Residues: CASTEQWNTGELFF.